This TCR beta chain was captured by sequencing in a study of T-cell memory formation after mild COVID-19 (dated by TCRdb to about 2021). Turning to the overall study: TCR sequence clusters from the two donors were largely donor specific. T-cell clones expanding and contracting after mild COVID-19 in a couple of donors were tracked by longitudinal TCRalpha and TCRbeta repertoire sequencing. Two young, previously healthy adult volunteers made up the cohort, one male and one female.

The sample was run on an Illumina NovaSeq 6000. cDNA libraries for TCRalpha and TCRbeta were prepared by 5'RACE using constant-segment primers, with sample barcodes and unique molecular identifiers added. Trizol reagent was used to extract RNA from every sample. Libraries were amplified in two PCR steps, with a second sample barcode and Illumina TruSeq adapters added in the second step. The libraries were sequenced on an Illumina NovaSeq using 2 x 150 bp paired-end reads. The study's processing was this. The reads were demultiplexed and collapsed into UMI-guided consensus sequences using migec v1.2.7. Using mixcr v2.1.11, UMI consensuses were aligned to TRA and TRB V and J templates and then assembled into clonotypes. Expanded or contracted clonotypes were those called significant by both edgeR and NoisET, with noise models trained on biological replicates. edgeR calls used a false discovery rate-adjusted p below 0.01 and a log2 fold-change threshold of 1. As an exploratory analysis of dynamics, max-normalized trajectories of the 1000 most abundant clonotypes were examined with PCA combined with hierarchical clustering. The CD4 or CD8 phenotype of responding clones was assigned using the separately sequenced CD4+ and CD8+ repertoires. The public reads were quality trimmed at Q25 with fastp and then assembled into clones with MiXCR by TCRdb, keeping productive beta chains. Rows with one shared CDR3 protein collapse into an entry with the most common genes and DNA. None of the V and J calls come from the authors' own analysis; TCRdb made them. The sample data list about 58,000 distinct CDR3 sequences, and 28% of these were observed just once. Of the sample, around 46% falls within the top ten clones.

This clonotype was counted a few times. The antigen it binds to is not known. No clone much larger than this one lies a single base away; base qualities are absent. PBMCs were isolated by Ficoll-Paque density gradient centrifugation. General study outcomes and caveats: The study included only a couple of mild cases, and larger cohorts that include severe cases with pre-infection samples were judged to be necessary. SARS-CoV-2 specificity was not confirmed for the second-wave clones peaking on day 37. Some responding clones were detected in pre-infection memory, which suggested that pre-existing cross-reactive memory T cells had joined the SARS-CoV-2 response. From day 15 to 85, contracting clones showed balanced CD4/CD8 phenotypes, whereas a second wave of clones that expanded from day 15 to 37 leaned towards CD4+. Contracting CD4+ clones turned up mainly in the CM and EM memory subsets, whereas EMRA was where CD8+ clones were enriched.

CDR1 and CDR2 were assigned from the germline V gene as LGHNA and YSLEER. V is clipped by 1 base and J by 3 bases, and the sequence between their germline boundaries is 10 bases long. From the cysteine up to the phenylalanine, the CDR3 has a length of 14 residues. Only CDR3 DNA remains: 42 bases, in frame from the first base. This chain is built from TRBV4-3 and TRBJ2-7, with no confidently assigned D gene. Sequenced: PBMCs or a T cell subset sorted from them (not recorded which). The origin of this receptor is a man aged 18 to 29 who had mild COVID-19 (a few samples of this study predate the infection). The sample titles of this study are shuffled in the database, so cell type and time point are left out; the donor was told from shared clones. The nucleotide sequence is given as TGCGCCAGCAGCCAAGGACGTCAGCTCTACGAGCAGTACTTC. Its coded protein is CASSQGRQLYEQYF.